This is a list of T cell receptor beta chains from one sample in a study of CXCR3-negative and CXCR3-positive naive CD8 T cells. Reprocessing the 5' RACE reads, TCRdb reports a single entry for every CDR3 protein and omits DNA. The sample includes under 55,000 distinct CDR3 sequences. The source material was memory CD8+ T cells from blood. The receptors derive from a human donor in good health. Some clones in this sample may be carry-over from other donors' samples. CDR3s include the opening cysteine and the closing phenylalanine or tryptophan. Size values are once, few and many counts, or a class for expanded clones, and some rows have none.

J gene | clone size | V gene | CDR3 protein
TRBJ2-2 | NA | TRBV20-1 | CSASGLYTGELFF
TRBJ2-4 | NA | TRBV10-1 | CASSEETLGDIQYF
TRBJ1-1 | NA | TRBV29-1 | CSVYGGEGEAFF
TRBJ2-5 | NA | TRBV4-3 | CASSQVATGQETQYF
TRBJ2-1 | NA | TRBV6-2/TRBV6-3 | CASSLAGGGPNEQFF
TRBJ1-3 | medium-sized | TRBV28 | CASTPAGPTGNTIYF
TRBJ1-4 | NA | TRBV29-1 | CSASGWYNEKLFF
TRBJ2-7 | NA | TRBV5-4 | CASSPDGVEQYF
TRBJ2-1 | NA | TRBV5-5 | CASSLRGGVFNEQFF
TRBJ2-3 | NA | TRBV5-1 | CASSPLRIGGTDTQYF
TRBJ2-5 | NA | TRBV7-6 | CASSLGRGRQETQYF
TRBJ2-1 | NA | TRBV11-2 | CASSSGDGYNEQFF
TRBJ1-1 | NA | TRBV10-1 | CASSEFGVMNTEAFF
TRBJ1-1 | NA | TRBV6-5 | CASSFRQKGTEAFF
TRBJ1-5 | NA | TRBV7-3 | CASSLSGNQPQHF
TRBJ2-7 | NA | TRBV20-1 | CSARTNRGYYEQYF
TRBJ1-5 | NA | TRBV9 | CASSVGQENQPQHF
TRBJ1-5 | NA | TRBV20-1 | CSARDREGQPQHF
TRBJ1-6 | NA | TRBV6-2/TRBV6-3 | CASSYSGDRVRENSPLHF
TRBJ1-1 | NA | TRBV6-2/TRBV6-3 | CASSYRHALEAFF
TRBJ1-1 | NA | TRBV10-3 | CAITETGTTEAFF
TRBJ2-1 | NA | TRBV7-7 | CASSLGPGAYNEQFF